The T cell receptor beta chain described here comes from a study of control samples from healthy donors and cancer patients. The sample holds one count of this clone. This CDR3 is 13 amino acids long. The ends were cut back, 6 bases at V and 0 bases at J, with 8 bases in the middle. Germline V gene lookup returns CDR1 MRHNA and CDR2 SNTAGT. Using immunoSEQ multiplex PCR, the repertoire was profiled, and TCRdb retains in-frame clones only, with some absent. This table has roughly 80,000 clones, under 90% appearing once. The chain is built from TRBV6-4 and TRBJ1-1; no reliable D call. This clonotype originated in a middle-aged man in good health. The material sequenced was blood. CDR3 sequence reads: CASSWTVNTEAFF. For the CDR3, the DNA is TGTGCCAGCAGCTGGACTGTGAACACTGAAGCTTTCTTT.